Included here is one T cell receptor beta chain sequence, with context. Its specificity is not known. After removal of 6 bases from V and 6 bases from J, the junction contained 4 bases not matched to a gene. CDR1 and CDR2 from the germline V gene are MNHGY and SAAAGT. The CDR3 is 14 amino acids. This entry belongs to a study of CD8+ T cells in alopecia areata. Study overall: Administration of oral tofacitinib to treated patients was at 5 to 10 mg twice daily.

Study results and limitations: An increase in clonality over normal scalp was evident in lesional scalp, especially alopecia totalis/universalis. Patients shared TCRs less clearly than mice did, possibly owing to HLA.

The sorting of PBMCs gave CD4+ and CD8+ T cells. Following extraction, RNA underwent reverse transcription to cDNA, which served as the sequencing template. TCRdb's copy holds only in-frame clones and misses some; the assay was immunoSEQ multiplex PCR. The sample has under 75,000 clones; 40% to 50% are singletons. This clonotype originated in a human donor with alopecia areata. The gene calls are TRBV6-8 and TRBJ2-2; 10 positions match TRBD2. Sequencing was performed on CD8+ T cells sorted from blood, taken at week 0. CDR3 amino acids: CASRAGGDAGELFF. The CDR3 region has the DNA TGTGCCAGCAGAGCGGGAGGGGACGCCGGGGAGCTGTTTTTT.